Each of the 32 T cell receptor beta chains below was sequenced from the same sample in a study of cytomegalovirus exposure and HLA in healthy donors (TCRdb year 2017). Receptor amplification or capture employed the immunoSEQ multiplex PCR assay. The multiplex PCR relied on a mix of 60 forward primers for TCR Vbeta segments and 13 reverse primers for TCR Jbeta segments. TCRdb limited this immuneACCESS table to in-frame rearrangements with V and J called. A share of clones is missing; checked studies link under half to unresolved V genes, and the rest is unexplained. In all, the sample holds roughly 130,000 clones, and more than 60% of those were seen once. 8.8% of the sample is held by the ten biggest clonotypes. Sequencing used PBMCs. All receptors derive from a woman in her 50s in good health and CMV-seropositive.

This clone was observed a few times. The chain employs TRBV6-4 and TRBJ2-3, with 8 bases identical to TRBD2. This CDR3 is 15 amino acids long. With 4 bases clipped from V and 1 base from J, the junction kept 4 bases outside the gene matches. CDR1 is MRHNA and CDR2 is SNTAGT in the germline V gene. The chain's CDR3 is CASSVSGDGTDTQYF. The CDR3 DNA follows: TGTGCCAGCAGTGTTAGCGGGGACGGCACAGATACGCAGTATTTT.

For the CDR3, the DNA is TGTGCCAGCAGCCCTACAAGCAGGGGGCCCAGCACAGATACGCAGTATTTT. Amino acid sequence: CASSPTSRGPSTDTQYF. The chain carries TRBV5-4 and TRBJ2-3; 8 nucleotides align to TRBD1. With 4 bases clipped from V and 0 bases from J, the junction kept 10 bases outside the gene matches. The CDR3 sequence is 17 residues long. The germline V gene has CDR1 SGHNT and CDR2 YYREEE (reference sequence). Full variable domain (outside the CDR3, taken from reference TRBV5-4 and TRBJ2-3): ETGVTQSPTHLIKTRGQQVTLRCSSQSGHNTVSWYQQALGQGPQFIFQYYREEENGRGNFPPRFSGLQFPNYSSELNVNALELDDSALYLCASSPTSRGPSTDTQYFGPGTRLTVL.

There are a few counts of this clone. The rearrangement links TRBV7-2 to TRBJ2-5; 7 positions agree with TRBD2. V dropped 5 bases and J dropped 2; count of bases not matched to a gene: 5. CDR3 length: 14 residues. Per germline, CDR1 SGHTA and CDR2 FQGNSA. The CDR3 bases are TGTGCCAGCAGCCGGGCCGGGGGGCAAGAGACCCAGTACTTC. Its protein is CASSRAGGQETQYF.

The chain employs TRBV27 and TRBJ1-4; TRBD1 aligns across 10 bases. V lost 6 bases and J lost 3; bases outside the gene matches: 1. Germline CDR1 reads MNHEY; CDR2 reads SMNVEV (reference sequence). The CDR3 length is 14 residues. CDR3 residues: CASRGTGANEKLFF. The CDR3 coding sequence is TGTGCCAGCAGGGGGACAGGGGCTAATGAAAAACTGTTTTTT.

V and J are TRBV27 and TRBJ1-1; a weak D match, TRBD1 (5 bases). There are 16 residues in the CDR3. Germline V lookup: CDR1 MNHEY, CDR2 SMNVEV (reference sequence). With 7 bases removed from V and 0 bases from J, the gap between germline ends came to 18 bases. CDR3 in amino acids: CASTPPGVDMNTEAFF. For the CDR3, the DNA is TGTGCCAGCACCCCCCCGGGGGTAGACATGAACACTGAAGCTTTCTTT.

The chain is built from TRBV29-1 and TRBJ2-3; possibly TRBD1 for D (5 bases). From germline, CDR1 is SQVTM and CDR2 ANQGSEA. V lost 4 bases and J lost 4, with 15 bases in between. The CDR3 spans 14 residues. CDR3 region: CSVVGHIGADTQYF. The CDR3 coding sequence is TGCAGCGTTGTGGGGCATATTGGAGCAGATACGCAGTATTTT.

The gene calls are TRBV7-3 and TRBJ2-1; 12 bases map to TRBD2. The CDR3 sequence is 15 residues long. CDR1 and CDR2 (germline): SGHTA, FQGTGA. The V segment lost 4 bases and the J segment 8 bases; nucleotides outside the gene matches: 6. The CDR3 DNA is TGTGCCAGCAGCTCCCTAGCGGGGGGGGTGGATGAGCAGTTCTTC. It codes for CASSSLAGGVDEQFF.

The rearrangement links TRBV5-4 to TRBJ2-1, with no clear D. Germline CDR1 and CDR2: SGHNT and YYREEE (reference sequence). Trimming took 0 bases from V and 0 from J, leaving 16 bases between them. This CDR3 has 18 amino acids. The CDR3 here is CASSLGGWSSSSYNEQFF. CDR3 coding DNA: TGTGCCAGCAGCTTGGGAGGATGGTCCTCGAGCTCCTACAATGAGCAGTTCTTC.

This clone was counted between two and nine times. The chain has TRBV4-1 and TRBJ1-5; 9 nucleotides match TRBD1. Germline values: CDR1 MGHRA, CDR2 YSYEKL. The V and J ends lost 3 bases and 2 bases, in that order; junction bases with no gene match: 5. CDR3 size: 16 residues. CDR3 amino acids: CASSHSQGAGNQPQHF. CDR3 in DNA: TGCGCCAGCAGCCATTCACAGGGGGCAGGCAATCAGCCCCAGCATTTT.

This chain uses TRBV5-1 with TRBJ2-7, with D perhaps TRBD2 (6 bases). Germline V gene data show CDR1 as SGHRS and CDR2 as YFSETQ. CDR3 length equals 14 residues. V dropped 0 bases and J dropped 0 bases, with 7 bases sitting between them. The CDR3 bases are TGCGCCAGCAGCTTGGACGGGAGCTCCTACGAGCAGTACTTC. Amino acid sequence: CASSLDGSSYEQYF.

The chain recombines TRBV7-6 with TRBJ1-1; D might be TRBD1 (6 bases). V gave up 2 bases and J gave up 11 bases, with 15 bases separating them. Germline V lookup: CDR1 SGHVS, CDR2 FNYEAQ. The CDR3 sequence is 13 residues long. The CDR3 here is CASSLQTGSSAFF. Here the CDR3 DNA reads TGTGCCAGCAGCTTACAAACAGGGTCTAGCGCTTTCTTT.

The V gene is TRBV5-1, the J gene TRBJ1-2, with D perhaps matching TRBD1 (6 bases). There are 13 residues in the CDR3. Between the trimmed V and J ends, which lost 2 bases and 4 bases, there was a span of 9 bases. Germline V gene sequence: CDR1 SGHRS, CDR2 YFSETQ. The CDR3 here is CASSFGQLYGYTF. DNA of the CDR3: TGCGCCAGCAGCTTTGGACAGCTCTATGGCTACACCTTC. Together with reference TRBV5-1 and TRBJ1-2, the CDR3 gives the full variable domain: KAGVTQTPRYLIKTRGQQVTLSCSPISGHRSVSWYQQTPGQGLQFLFEYFSETQRNKGNFPGRFSGRQFSNSRSEMNVSTLELGDSALYLCASSFGQLYGYTFGSGTRLTVV.

The chain employs TRBV5-1 and TRBJ1-1; 7 bases fit TRBD1. J was trimmed by 3 bases and V by 7 bases; bases with no gene match: 9. The CDR3 extends over 14 amino acids. Germline V gene sequence: CDR1 SGHRS, CDR2 YFSETQ. CDR3 sequence reads: CASGRQGLDTEAFF. Here the CDR3 DNA reads TGCGCCAGCGGACGACAGGGATTGGACACTGAAGCTTTCTTT.

The chain carries TRBV5-4 and TRBJ2-5; 7 bases agree with TRBD2. The CDR3 loop spans 14 amino acids. Germline CDR1 and CDR2: SGHNT and YYREEE (reference sequence). Losses at the gene ends were 0 bases for V and 5 bases for J; bases not matched to a gene: 4. The CDR3 sequence is CASSLGGRRETQYF. In nucleotides, the CDR3 is TGTGCCAGCAGCTTGGGCGGGAGAAGGGAGACCCAGTACTTC.

This clone occurred once. V gene TRBV7-2 combines with J gene TRBJ2-2; 9 bases map to TRBD2. Germline V gives CDR1 SGHTA, CDR2 FQGNSA. J lost 5 bases, V lost 1 base, and 11 bases had no gene match. The CDR3 totals 18 residues. The CDR3, as DNA: TGTGCCAGCAGCTTAGAACGGTCCGCGGGGGGGCGGACCGGGGAGCTGTTTTTT. Its translation: CASSLERSAGGRTGELFF.

This sequence joins TRBV14 and TRBJ2-7; D perhaps matches TRBD2 (6 bases). The CDR3 runs to 15 residues. V lost 1 base to trimming and J lost 0 bases, with 10 bases between them. Germline assignment: CDR1 SGHDN and CDR2 FVKESK. CDR3 DNA sequence: TGTGCCAGCAGCCAAGGGGACGGGAGCTCCTACGAGCAGTACTTC. Translated: CASSQGDGSSYEQYF.

The chain has TRBV4-1 and TRBJ2-3; D unclear. Germline CDR1 and CDR2: MGHRA and YSYEKL. The CDR3 has 13 amino acids. V was clipped by 4 bases and J by 0 bases, with 5 bases between them. The CDR3 is CASSPSSTDTQYF. DNA for the CDR3: TGCGCCAGCAGCCCCTCTAGCACAGATACGCAGTATTTT.

This chain joins TRBV7-8 and TRBJ2-5, with 8 bases fitting TRBD2. Trimming took 8 bases from V and 5 from J; bases not matched to a gene: 4. The CDR3 sequence is 12 residues long. Germline loops: CDR1 SGHVS, CDR2 FQNEAQ. The CDR3 is CASRTGGETQYF. The CDR3, as DNA: TGTGCCAGCCGCACGGGGGGGGAGACCCAGTACTTC.

This chain uses TRBV30 with TRBJ2-7; 8 positions agree with TRBD1. Germline V lookup: CDR1 GTSNPN, CDR2 SVGIG (reference sequence). J gave up 3 bases and V 3 bases, and 13 bases lay outside the gene matches. CDR3 length: 16 amino acids. The CDR3 here is CAWSDYSGTGRYEQYF. The CDR3 DNA sequence: TGTGCCTGGAGCGATTATTCCGGGACAGGCCGCTACGAGCAGTACTTC.

For this clone: In the same sample, other DNA sequences code for this CDR3. V and J are TRBV2 and TRBJ1-5, with D maybe TRBD1 (5 bases). Per the germline V gene, CDR1 is SNHLY and CDR2 is FYNNEI. Trimming left V 4 bases short and J 5 bases short, with 9 bases between. This CDR3 spans 13 amino acids. In DNA, the CDR3 is TGTGCCAGCAGTGTTTCGGGGGATCAGCCCCAGCATTTT. Residues: CASSVSGDQPQHF. The full variable domain, its missing parts supplied by reference TRBV2 and TRBJ1-5, is EPEVTQTPSHQVTQMGQEVILRCVPISNHLYFYWYRQILGQKVEFLVSFYNNEISEKSEIFDDQFSVERPDGSNFTLKIRSTKLEDSAMYFCASSVSGDQPQHFGDGTRLSIL.

This CDR3 is CASSQDLEPRANYGYTF. The DNA of the CDR3 is TGTGCCAGCAGCCAAGATCTTGAACCTCGGGCTAACTATGGCTACACCTTC. This chain joins TRBV4-2 and TRBJ1-2; D is ambiguous. Germline CDR1 LGHNA, CDR2 YNFKEQ. V dropped 0 bases and J dropped 0 bases, with 14 bases sitting between them. The CDR3 extends over 17 amino acids.

V and J are TRBV25-1 and TRBJ2-1; no firm D call. Germline CDR1 and CDR2: MGHDK and SYGVNS. V was trimmed by 1 base and J by 4 bases, leaving 11 bases between them. The CDR3 runs to 15 residues. The CDR3 DNA is TGTGCCAGCAGTGAATCGACTTCCTTGTACAATGAGCAGTTCTTC. It encodes CASSESTSLYNEQFF.

The chain couples TRBV19 to TRBJ2-7; tentatively, D is TRBD1 (6 bases). The CDR3 runs 15 residues. CDR1 and CDR2 (germline): LNHDA, SQIVND (reference sequence). Trimming shortened V by 4 bases and J by 0 bases, and 13 bases separated the two germline ends. The CDR3 nucleotides read TGTGCCAGTAGTAGAGGGGGTGCTAGCTCCTACGAGCAGTACTTC. The encoded protein is CASSRGGASSYEQYF. Together with reference TRBV19 and TRBJ2-7, the CDR3 gives the full variable domain: DGGITQSPKYLFRKEGQNVTLSCEQNLNHDAMYWYRQDPGQGLRLIYYSQIVNDFQKGDIAEGYSVSREKKESFPLTVTSAQKNPTAFYLCASSRGGASSYEQYFGPGTRLTVT.

The chain combines TRBV28 with TRBJ1-2, with a possible D match to TRBD1 (5 bases). The germline V and J ends were trimmed by 2 bases and 4 bases, with 14 bases remaining between them. The CDR3 extends over 15 amino acids. Germline V gives CDR1 MDHEN, CDR2 SYDVKM. CDR3 nucleotides: TGTGCCAGCAGTTTAGAGTGGGGGGAGAGCTATGGCTACACCTTC. Translated, it gives CASSLEWGESYGYTF.

The rearrangement links TRBV6-1 to TRBJ1-5; 10 bases align to TRBD1. Germline V lookup: CDR1 MNHNS, CDR2 SASEGT. V gave up 2 bases and J gave up 4 bases; unmatched junction bases: 8. The CDR3 is 17 amino acids. This CDR3 reads CASSEYRQGARNQPQHF. Written as DNA, the CDR3 is TGTGCCAGCAGTGAATATCGACAGGGGGCACGGAATCAGCCCCAGCATTTT.

The chain carries TRBV9 and TRBJ2-1; tentative D call: TRBD2 (5 bases). V was cut by 3 bases and J by 0 bases, with 10 bases left in between. The CDR3 is 15 amino acids. The germline gives CDR1 SGDLS, CDR2 YYNGEE. The CDR3 here is CASSAGMVSYNEQFF. The CDR3 region has the DNA TGTGCCAGCAGCGCGGGGATGGTCTCCTACAATGAGCAGTTCTTC.

The chain combines TRBV29-1 with TRBJ2-1; 13 bases match TRBD2. Germline V gene data show CDR1 as SQVTM and CDR2 as ANQGSEA. The CDR3 length is 15 residues. The junction had 6 bases not matched to a gene; V was cut back by 6 bases and J by 4 bases. CDR3 sequence reads: CSVTSGGAEYNEQFF. The DNA of the CDR3 is TGCAGCGTCACTAGCGGGGGGGCCGAGTACAATGAGCAGTTCTTC.

With regard to this clone: The same CDR3 is also encoded by other DNA sequences in this sample. The chain uses TRBV9 and TRBJ2-1; TRBD2 matches 14 bases. V lost 0 bases and J lost 8; bases outside the gene matches: 1. CDR3 length: 15 amino acids. The V gene's germline CDR1 is SGDLS and CDR2 YYNGEE. The DNA for the CDR3 is TGTGCCAGCAGCGTAGGACTAGCGGGGGGGCATGAGCAGTTCTTC. Translated, it gives CASSVGLAGGHEQFF.

The chain recombines TRBV28 with TRBJ1-5; tentative D call: TRBD1 (5 bases). CDR3 length: 15 amino acids. Germline V lookup: CDR1 MDHEN, CDR2 SYDVKM. The V end was cut by 2 bases, the J end by 5 bases, with 13 bases between. CDR3 loop: CASSLADIPHQPQHF. CDR3 DNA: TGTGCCAGCAGTTTAGCGGACATTCCTCATCAGCCCCAGCATTTT.

V gene TRBV7-9 combines with J gene TRBJ1-2; a possible D gene is TRBD1 (6 bases). CDR1 and CDR2 (germline): SEHNR, FQNEAQ (reference sequence). The V gene lost 2 bases and the J gene lost 0 bases, with 13 bases spanning the gap. There are 16 residues in the CDR3. For the CDR3, the DNA is TGTGCCAGCAGCTTACGCGACAGGACTTCTAACTATGGCTACACCTTC. It codes for CASSLRDRTSNYGYTF. The complete variable domain, with remaining parts taken from reference TRBV7-9 and TRBJ1-2, reads DTGVSQNPRHKITKRGQNVTFRCDPISEHNRLYWYRQTLGQGPEFLTYFQNEAQLEKSRLLSDRFSAERPKGSFSTLEIQRTEQGDSAMYLCASSLRDRTSNYGYTFGSGTRLTVV.

CDR3 sequence (DNA): TGTGCCAGCAGCTCAGACAGGGCCCTCACAGATACGCAGTATTTT. It encodes CASSSDRALTDTQYF. The chain links TRBV7-8 to TRBJ2-3; 7 nucleotides line up with TRBD1. V dropped 4 bases and J dropped 2; count of bases not matched to a gene: 6. Germline-derived CDR1 and CDR2 are SGHVS and FQNEAQ. The length of the CDR3 is 15 residues.

This chain uses TRBV6-1 with TRBJ1-4, with 7 bases lining up with TRBD1. Germline values: CDR1 MNHNS, CDR2 SASEGT. The CDR3 has 14 residues. V shed 4 bases, J shed 5 bases, and the junction held 4 bases outside the gene matches. DNA of the CDR3: TGTGCCAGCAGTGTCGGGACAGCAAATGAAAAACTGTTTTTT. Amino acids: CASSVGTANEKLFF.